This T cell receptor (beta chain) appears in the sequencing data of a study of blood T cells in healthy people across ages. Primers used in a second PCR of about 6 to 11 cycles were a sample-barcoded 5' primer and a J-beta primer mix. TCRdb reprocessed the 5' RACE reads via MiXCR and lists one record per CDR3 protein. Of 550,000 to 700,000 distinct CDR3 sequences listed, 27% are singletons. This CDR3 region has 14 residues. The ends lost 7 bases at V and 4 bases at J; junction bases unmatched: 6. The genes are TRBV23-1 and TRBJ2-7; 11 bases map to TRBD1. TRBV23-1 carries the ORF label, with uncertain function. The receptor was derived from a woman in her 70s in good health. The source material was blood. CDR3 region: CASTRTGGKYEQYF. The CDR3 region has the DNA TGCGCCAGCACCCGGACAGGGGGCAAATACGAGCAGTACTTC.